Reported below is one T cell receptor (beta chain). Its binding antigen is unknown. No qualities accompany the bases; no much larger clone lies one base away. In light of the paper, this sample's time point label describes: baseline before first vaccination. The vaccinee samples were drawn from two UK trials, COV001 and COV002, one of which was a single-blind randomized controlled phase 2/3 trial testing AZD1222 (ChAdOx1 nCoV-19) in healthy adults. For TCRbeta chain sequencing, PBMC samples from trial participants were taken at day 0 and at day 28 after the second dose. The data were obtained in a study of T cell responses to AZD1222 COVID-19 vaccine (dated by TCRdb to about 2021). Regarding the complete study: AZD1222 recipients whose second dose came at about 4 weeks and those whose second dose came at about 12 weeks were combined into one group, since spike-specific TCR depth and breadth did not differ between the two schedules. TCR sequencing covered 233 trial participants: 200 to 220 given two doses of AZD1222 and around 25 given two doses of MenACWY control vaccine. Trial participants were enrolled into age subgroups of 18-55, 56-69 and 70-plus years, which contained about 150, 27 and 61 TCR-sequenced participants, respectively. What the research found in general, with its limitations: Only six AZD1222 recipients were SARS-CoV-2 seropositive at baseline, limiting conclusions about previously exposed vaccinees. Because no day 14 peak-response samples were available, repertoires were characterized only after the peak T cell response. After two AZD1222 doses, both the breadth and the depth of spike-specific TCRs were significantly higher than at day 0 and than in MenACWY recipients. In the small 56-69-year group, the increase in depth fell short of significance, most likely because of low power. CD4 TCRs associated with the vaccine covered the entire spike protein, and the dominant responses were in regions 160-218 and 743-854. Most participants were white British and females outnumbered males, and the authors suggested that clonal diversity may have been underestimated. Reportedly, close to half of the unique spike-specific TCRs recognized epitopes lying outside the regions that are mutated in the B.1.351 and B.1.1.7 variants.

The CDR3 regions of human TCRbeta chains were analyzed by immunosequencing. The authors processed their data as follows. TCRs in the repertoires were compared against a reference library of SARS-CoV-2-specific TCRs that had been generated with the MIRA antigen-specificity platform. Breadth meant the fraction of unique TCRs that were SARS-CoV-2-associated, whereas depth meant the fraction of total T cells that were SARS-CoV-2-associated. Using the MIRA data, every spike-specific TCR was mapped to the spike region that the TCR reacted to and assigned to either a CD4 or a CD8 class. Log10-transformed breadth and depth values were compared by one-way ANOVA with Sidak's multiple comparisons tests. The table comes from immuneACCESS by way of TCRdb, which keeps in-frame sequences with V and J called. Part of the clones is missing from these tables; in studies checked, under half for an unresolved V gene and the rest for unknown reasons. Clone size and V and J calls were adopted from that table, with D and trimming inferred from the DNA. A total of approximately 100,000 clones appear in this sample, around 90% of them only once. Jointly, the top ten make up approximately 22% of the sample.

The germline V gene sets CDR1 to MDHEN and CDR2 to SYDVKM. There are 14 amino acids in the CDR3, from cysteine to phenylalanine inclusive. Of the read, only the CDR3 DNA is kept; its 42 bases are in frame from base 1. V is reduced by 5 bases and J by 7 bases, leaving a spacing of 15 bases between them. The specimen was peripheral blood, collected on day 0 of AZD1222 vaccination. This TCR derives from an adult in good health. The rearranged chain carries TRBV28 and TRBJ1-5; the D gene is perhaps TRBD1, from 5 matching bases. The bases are TGTGCCAGCAGTGCCTACAGGTTAGGCCAGCCCCAGCATTTT. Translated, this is CASSAYRLGQPQHF.